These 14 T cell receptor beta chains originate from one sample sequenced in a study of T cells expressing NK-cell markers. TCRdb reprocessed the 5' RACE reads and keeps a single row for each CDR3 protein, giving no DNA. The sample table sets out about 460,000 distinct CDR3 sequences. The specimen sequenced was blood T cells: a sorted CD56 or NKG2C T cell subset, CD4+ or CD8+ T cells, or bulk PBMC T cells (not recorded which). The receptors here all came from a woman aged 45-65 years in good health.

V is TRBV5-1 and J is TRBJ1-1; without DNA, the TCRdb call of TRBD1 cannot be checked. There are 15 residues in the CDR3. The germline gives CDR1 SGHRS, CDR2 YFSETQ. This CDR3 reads CASSRDRVIAREAFF.

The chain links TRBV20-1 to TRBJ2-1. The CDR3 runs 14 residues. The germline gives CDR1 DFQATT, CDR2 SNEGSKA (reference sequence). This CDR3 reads CSALSGSWYNEQFF.

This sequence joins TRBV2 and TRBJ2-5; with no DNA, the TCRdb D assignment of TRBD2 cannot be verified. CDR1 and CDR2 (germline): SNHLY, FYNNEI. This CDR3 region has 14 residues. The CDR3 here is CASRSGWGDETQYF.

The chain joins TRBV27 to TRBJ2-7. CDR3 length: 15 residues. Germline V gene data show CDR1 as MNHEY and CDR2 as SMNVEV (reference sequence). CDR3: CASSLRPGAAYEQYF.

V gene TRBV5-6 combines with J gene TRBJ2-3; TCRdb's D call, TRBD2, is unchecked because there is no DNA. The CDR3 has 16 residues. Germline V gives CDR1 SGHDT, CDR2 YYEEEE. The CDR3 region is CASSLGLAGVTDTQYF.

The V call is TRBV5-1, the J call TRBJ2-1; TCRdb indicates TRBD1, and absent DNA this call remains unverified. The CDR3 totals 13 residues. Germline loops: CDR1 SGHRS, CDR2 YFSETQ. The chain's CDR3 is CATRQTLRNEQFF.

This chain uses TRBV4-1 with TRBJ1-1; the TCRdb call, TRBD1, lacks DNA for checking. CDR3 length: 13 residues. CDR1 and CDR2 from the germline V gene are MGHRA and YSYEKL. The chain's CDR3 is CASSPREGTEAFF.

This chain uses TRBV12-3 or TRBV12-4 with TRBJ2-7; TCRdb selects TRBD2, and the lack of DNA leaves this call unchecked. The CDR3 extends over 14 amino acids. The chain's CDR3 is CASSSLAGAYEQYF.

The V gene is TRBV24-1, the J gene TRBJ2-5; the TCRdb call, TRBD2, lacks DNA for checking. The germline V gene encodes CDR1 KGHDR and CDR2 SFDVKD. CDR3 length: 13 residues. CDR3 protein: CATEGQDQETQYF.

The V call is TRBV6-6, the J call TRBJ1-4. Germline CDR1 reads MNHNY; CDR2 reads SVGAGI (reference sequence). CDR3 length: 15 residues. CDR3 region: CASSYSISADEKLFF.

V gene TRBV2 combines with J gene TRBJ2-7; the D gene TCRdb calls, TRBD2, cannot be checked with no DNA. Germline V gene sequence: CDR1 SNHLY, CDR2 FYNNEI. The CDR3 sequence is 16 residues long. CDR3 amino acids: CASTGTSGRAAGEQYF.

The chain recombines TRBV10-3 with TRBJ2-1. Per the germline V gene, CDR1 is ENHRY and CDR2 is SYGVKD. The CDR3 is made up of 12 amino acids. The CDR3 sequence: CASRGGLDEQFF.

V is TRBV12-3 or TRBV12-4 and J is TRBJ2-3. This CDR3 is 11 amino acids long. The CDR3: CASSFGSVQYF.

Here the CDR3 reads CASSFQGIGYGYTF. The J gene is TRBJ1-2, the V gene TRBV27; TCRdb's assignment of TRBD1 cannot be checked, as there is no DNA. CDR3 length equals 14 residues. Germline V gene data show CDR1 as MNHEY and CDR2 as SMNVEV (reference sequence).